These 11 T cell receptor beta chains share one sample of origin, sequenced in a study of vaccination and CD4 T cells after COVID-19. Treatment indicated: roughly 10-day PBMC culture with coronavirus spike peptide pools or control peptides (ViraFEST assay). These TCRs' antigens remain unknown. The Oncomine TCR Beta short-read assay was applied to DNA of cultured CD4+ T cells. TCRdb processed the PCR reads anew with MiXCR; each CDR3 protein has one entry. The sample includes more than 9,000 distinct CDR3 sequences, roughly 53% of them seen just once. The sequencing input was CD4+ T cells from blood, cultured in vitro. The receptors here all came from a human donor who had recovered from COVID-19.

This clonotype was detected a few times. J is TRBJ2-7 and V is TRBV6-1; 7 nucleotides agree with TRBD1. The germline V gene has CDR1 MNHNS and CDR2 SASEGT. J was trimmed by 1 base and V by 7 bases; bases with no gene match: 4. The CDR3 is made up of 13 amino acids. CDR3 DNA sequence: TGTGCCAGCAAAGAGACAGGGTCCTACGAGCAGTACTTC. This encodes CASKETGSYEQYF.

This chain joins TRBV2 and TRBJ2-2; tentative D call: TRBD2 (6 bases). This CDR3 comprises 15 residues. CDR1 is SNHLY and CDR2 is FYNNEI in the germline V gene. V was shortened by 8 bases and J by 6 bases, with 19 bases between the two germline ends. The CDR3 DNA is TGTGCCAGCGTCCCTGGAGCTAGCGAGTCCGGGGAGCTGTTTTTT. Residues: CASVPGASESGELFF.

This clonotype has only a few counts. The CDR3 DNA reads TGCAGTGCTACCCTCGGGGTGGCAGATACGCAGTATTTT. Translation: CSATLGVADTQYF. This chain links TRBV20-1 with TRBJ2-3, with D perhaps matching TRBD2 (5 bases). The V gene lost 4 bases and the J gene lost 4 bases, with 12 bases spanning the gap. The germline gives CDR1 DFQATT, CDR2 SNEGSKA (reference sequence). The CDR3 consists of 13 residues.

The chain joins TRBV7-6 to TRBJ2-3; D perhaps matches TRBD2 (7 bases). The germline gives CDR1 SGHVS, CDR2 FNYEAQ. CDR3 size: 14 residues. With 5 bases removed from V and 4 bases from J, the gap between germline ends came to 13 bases. CDR3 sequence reads: CASSEGGASDTQYF. CDR3 nucleotides: TGTGCCAGCAGCGAAGGGGGGGCATCAGATACGCAGTATTTT.

This clonotype has a handful of counts. The V call is TRBV6-1, the J call TRBJ1-5, with 9 nucleotides matching TRBD1. V lost 6 bases and J lost 6; bases outside the gene matches: 6. CDR1 and CDR2 (germline): MNHNS, SASEGT. The CDR3 totals 14 residues. In DNA, the CDR3 is TGTGCCAGCAGGACAGGGGGACGCAGTCAGCCCCAGCATTTT. This encodes CASRTGGRSQPQHF.

The chain couples TRBV19 to TRBJ2-5; 9 bases are shared with TRBD2. The germline V gene encodes CDR1 LNHDA and CDR2 SQIVND (reference sequence). The V and J ends lost 1 base and 2 bases, in that order; junction bases with no gene match: 2. The CDR3 extends over 15 amino acids. CDR3 bases: TGTGCCAGTAGTATAGGGGCGGGGGGGCAAGAGACCCAGTACTTC. Its translation is CASSIGAGGQETQYF.

This clonotype showed up just a few times. The chain links TRBV2 to TRBJ1-6; D gene uncertain. Germline CDR1 is SNHLY and CDR2 is FYNNEI. V gave up 8 bases and J gave up 4 bases, with 15 bases separating them. There are 15 residues in the CDR3. The CDR3 DNA follows: TGTGCCAGCTCTCTTCCGACGGAGTATAATTCACCCCTCCACTTT. Translated, it gives CASSLPTEYNSPLHF.

This clonotype was seen a single time. The rearrangement joins TRBV2 to TRBJ2-3, with a possible D match to TRBD1 (6 bases). V shed 6 bases and J shed 0 bases, with 7 bases lying between them. The CDR3 sequence is 13 residues long. CDR1 and CDR2 (germline): SNHLY, FYNNEI. The CDR3 DNA is TGTGCCAGCAGGGACAGAAGCACAGATACGCAGTATTTT. It translates to CASRDRSTDTQYF.

This chain joins TRBV10-3 and TRBJ2-3, with unresolved D. V was trimmed by 0 bases and J by 2 bases, leaving 12 bases between them. The CDR3 loop spans 16 amino acids. Germline CDR1 reads ENHRY; CDR2 reads SYGVKD. As DNA, the CDR3 is TGTGCCATCAGTGAGTCGAGACCCGGCACCACAGATACGCAGTATTTT. It encodes CAISESRPGTTDTQYF.

This sequence joins TRBV6-1 and TRBJ1-1; no clear D gene. The V and J ends lost 8 bases and 8 bases respectively, with 24 bases between them. Per germline, CDR1 MNHNS and CDR2 SASEGT. This CDR3 spans 15 amino acids. The CDR3 reads CASEPMPDSVAEAFF. DNA for the CDR3: TGTGCCAGCGAACCGATGCCCGACTCCGTGGCCGAAGCTTTCTTT.

The chain combines TRBV7-9 with TRBJ1-1; D may be TRBD1 (5 bases). Germline CDR1 is SEHNR and CDR2 is FQNEAQ (reference sequence). The CDR3 sequence is 14 residues long. V was trimmed by 1 base and J by 1 base, leaving 7 bases between them. The DNA of the CDR3 is TGTGCCAGCAGCTTAGGGCAGGGGAACACTGAAGCTTTCTTT. This gives the protein CASSLGQGNTEAFF.